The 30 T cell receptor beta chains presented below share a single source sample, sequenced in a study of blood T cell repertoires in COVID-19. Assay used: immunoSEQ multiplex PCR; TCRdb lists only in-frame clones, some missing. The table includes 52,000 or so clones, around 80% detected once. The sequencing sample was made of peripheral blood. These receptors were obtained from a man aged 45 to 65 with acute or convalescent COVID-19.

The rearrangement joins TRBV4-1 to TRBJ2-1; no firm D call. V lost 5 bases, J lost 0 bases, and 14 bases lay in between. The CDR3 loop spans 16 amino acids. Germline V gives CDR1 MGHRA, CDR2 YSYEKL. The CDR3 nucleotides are TGCGCCAGCAGCACGTTGGTCAGCGTCTCCTACAATGAGCAGTTCTTC. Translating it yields CASSTLVSVSYNEQFF.

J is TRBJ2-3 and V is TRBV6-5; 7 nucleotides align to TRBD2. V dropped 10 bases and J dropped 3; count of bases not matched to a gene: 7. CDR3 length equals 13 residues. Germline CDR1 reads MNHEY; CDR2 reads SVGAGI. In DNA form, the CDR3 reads TGTGCCACCCGGGGGGTGGCGACAGATACGCAGTATTTT. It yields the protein CATRGVATDTQYF.

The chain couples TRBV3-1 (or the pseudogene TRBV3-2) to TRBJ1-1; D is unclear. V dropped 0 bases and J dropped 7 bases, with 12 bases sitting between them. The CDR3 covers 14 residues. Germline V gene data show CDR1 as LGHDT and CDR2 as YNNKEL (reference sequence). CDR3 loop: CASSQERSVYEAFF. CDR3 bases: TGTGCCAGCAGCCAAGAGCGCAGCGTATATGAAGCTTTCTTT.

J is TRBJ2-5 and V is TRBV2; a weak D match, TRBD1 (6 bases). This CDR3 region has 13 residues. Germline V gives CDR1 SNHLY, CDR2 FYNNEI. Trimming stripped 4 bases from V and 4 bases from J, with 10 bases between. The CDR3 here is CASSAGEGETQYF. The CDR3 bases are TGTGCCAGCAGTGCAGGGGAAGGAGAGACCCAGTACTTC.

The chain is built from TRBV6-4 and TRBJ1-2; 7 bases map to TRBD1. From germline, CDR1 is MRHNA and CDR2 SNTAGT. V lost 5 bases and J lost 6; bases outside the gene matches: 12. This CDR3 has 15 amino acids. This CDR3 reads CASSPQGDNVDGYTF. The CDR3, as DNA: TGTGCCAGCAGTCCCCAGGGGGATAACGTAGATGGCTACACCTTC.

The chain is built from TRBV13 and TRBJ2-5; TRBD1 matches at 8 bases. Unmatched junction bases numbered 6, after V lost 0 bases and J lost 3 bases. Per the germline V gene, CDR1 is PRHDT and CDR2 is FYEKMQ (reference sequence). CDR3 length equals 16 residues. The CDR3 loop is CASSLGWRQGKETQYF. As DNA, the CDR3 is TGTGCCAGCAGCTTAGGCTGGAGACAGGGGAAAGAGACCCAGTACTTC.

The CDR3 region is CASTGGVAGANVLTF. The CDR3 nucleotides are TGTGCCAGCACTGGGGGGGTCGCTGGGGCCAACGTCCTGACTTTC. The rearrangement uses TRBV7-9 and TRBJ2-6; 7 bases align to TRBD2. The CDR3 is made up of 15 amino acids. Germline CDR1 and CDR2: SEHNR and FQNEAQ (reference sequence). Trimming took 7 bases from V and 2 from J; bases not matched to a gene: 5.

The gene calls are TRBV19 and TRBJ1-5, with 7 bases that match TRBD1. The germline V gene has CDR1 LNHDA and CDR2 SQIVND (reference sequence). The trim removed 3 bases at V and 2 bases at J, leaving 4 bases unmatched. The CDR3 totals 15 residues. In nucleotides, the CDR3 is TGTGCCAGTAGTATTTTAGGACAGGGCAATCAGCCCCAGCATTTT. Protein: CASSILGQGNQPQHF.

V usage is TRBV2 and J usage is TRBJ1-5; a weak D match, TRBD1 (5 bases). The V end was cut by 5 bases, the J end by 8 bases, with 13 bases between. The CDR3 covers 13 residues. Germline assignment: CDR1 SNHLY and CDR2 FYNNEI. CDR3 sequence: CASSRGGGEPQHF. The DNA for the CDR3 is TGTGCCAGCAGTCGGGGCGGGGGAGAGCCCCAGCATTTT.

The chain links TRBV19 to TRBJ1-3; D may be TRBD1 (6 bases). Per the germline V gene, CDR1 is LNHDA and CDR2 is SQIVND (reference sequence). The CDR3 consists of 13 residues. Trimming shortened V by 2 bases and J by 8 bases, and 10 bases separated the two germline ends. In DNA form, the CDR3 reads TGTGCCAGTAGTATACAGGGGTCGGACACCATATATTTT. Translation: CASSIQGSDTIYF.

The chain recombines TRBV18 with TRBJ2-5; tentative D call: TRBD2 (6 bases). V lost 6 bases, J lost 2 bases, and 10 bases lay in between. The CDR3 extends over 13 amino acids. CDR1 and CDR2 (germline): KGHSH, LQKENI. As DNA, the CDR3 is TGTGCCAGCTCCCGCGGGGAGCAAGAGACCCAGTACTTC. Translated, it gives CASSRGEQETQYF.

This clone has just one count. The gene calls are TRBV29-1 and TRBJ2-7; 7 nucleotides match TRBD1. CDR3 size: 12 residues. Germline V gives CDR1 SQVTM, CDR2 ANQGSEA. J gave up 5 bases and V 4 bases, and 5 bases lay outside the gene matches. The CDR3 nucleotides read TGCAGCGTTGCGGCAGGGGGAAACGAGCAGTACTTC. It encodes CSVAAGGNEQYF.

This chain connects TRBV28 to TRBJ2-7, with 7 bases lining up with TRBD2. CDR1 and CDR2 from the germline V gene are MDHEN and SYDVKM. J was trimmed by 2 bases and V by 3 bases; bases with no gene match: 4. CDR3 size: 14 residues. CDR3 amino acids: CASSFAGVAYEQYF. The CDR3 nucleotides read TGTGCCAGCAGTTTCGCGGGAGTAGCCTACGAGCAGTACTTC.

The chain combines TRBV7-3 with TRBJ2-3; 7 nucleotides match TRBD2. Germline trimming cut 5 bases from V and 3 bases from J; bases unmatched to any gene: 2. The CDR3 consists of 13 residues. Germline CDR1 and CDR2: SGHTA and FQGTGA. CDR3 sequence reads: CASSRGLTDTQYF. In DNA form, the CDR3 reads TGTGCCAGCAGCCGGGGACTAACAGATACGCAGTATTTT.

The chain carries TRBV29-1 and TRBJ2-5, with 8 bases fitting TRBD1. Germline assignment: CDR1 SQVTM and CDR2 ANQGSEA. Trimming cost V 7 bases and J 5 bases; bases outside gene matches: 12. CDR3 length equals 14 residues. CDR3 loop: CSATGTGPGETQYF. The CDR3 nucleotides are TGCAGCGCCACCGGGACAGGTCCAGGGGAGACCCAGTACTTC.

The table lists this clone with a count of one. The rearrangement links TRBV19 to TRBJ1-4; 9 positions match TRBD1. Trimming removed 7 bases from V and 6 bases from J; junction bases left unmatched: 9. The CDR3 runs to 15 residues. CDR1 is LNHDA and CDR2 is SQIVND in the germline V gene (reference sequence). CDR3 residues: CASTETGTGYEKLFF. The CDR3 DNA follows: TGTGCCAGTACCGAAACCGGGACAGGGTATGAAAAACTGTTTTTT.

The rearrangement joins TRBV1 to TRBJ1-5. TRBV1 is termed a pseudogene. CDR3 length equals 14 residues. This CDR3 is CTSSQDDWNQPQHF. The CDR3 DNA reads TGCACCAGCAGCCAAGATGACTGGAATCAGCCCCAGCATTTT.

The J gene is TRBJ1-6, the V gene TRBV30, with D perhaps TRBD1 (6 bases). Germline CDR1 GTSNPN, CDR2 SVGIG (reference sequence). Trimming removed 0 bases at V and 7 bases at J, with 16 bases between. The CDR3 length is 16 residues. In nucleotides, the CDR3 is TGTGCCTGGAGTGTACGACAGGTGCTTCCAAATTCACCCCTCCACTTT. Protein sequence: CAWSVRQVLPNSPLHF.

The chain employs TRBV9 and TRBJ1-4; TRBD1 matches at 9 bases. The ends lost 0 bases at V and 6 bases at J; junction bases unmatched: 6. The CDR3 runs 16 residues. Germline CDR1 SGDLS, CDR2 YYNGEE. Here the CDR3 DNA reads TGTGCCAGCAGCGTAGGGTCTGGGACAGGGTATGAAAAACTGTTTTTT. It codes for CASSVGSGTGYEKLFF.

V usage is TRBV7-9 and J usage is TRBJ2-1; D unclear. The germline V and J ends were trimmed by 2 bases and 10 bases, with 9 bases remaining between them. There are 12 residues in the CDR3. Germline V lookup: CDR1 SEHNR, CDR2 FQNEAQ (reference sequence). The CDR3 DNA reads TGTGCCAGCAGCTTATTAGGAGAGGAGCAGTTCTTC. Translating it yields CASSLLGEEQFF.

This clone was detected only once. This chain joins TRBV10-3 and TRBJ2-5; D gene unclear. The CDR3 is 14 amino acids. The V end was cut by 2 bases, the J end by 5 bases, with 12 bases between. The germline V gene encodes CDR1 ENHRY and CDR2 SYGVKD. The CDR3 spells CAISEPPREETQYF. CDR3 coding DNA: TGTGCCATCAGTGAGCCCCCTCGTGAGGAGACCCAGTACTTC.

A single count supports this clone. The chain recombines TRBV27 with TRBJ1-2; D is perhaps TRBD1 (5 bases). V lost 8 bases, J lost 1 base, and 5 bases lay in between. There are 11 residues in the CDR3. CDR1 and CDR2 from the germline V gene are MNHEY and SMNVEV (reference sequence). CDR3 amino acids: CASGHNYGYTF. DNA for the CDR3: TGTGCCAGCGGACATAACTATGGCTACACCTTC.

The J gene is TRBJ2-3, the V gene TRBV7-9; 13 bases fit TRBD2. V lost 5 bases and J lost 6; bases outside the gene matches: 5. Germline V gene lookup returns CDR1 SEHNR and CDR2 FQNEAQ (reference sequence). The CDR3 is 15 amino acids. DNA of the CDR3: TGTGCCAGCAGCGCCGGGACTAGCGGGATCGATACGCAGTATTTT. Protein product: CASSAGTSGIDTQYF.

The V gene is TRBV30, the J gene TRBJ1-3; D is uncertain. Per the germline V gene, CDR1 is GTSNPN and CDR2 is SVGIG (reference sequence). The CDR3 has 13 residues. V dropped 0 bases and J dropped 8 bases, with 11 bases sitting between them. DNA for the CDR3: TGTGCCTGGAGTGTAAGGCTACGGGACACCATATATTTT. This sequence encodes CAWSVRLRDTIYF.

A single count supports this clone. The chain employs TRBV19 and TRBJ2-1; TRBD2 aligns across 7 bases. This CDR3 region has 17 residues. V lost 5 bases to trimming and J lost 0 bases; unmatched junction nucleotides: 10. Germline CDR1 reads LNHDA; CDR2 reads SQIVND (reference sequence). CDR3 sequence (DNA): TGTGCCAGTAGTCCCCGACGGGGCGGGGGCTCCTACAATGAGCAGTTCTTC. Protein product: CASSPRRGGGSYNEQFF.

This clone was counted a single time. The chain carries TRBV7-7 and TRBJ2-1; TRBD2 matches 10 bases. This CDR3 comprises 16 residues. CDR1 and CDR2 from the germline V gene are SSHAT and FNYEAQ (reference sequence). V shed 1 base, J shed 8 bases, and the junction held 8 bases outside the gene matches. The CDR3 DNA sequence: TGTGCCAGCAGCTTAGATTCAATAGCGGGGGGCCATGAGCAGTTCTTC. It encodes CASSLDSIAGGHEQFF.

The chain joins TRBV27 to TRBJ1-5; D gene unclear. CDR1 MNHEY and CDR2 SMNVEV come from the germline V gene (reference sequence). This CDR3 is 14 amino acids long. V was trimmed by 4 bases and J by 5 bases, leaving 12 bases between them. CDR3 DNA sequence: TGTGCCAGCAGTTCCGGACTGTTCCATCAGCCCCAGCATTTT. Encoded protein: CASSSGLFHQPQHF.

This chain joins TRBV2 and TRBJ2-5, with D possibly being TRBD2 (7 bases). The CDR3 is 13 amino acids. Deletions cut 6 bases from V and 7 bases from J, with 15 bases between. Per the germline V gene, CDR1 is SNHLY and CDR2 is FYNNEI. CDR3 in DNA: TGTGCCAGCAGCAAGGGGGGGGCCGCGACCCAGTACTTC. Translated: CASSKGGAATQYF.

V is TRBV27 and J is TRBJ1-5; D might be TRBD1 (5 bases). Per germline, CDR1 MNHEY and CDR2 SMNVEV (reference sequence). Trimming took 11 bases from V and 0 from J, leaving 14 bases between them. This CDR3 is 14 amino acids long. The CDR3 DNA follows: TGTGCCTCCCGAATCGGGGGTAGCAATCAGCCCCAGCATTTT. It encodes CASRIGGSNQPQHF.

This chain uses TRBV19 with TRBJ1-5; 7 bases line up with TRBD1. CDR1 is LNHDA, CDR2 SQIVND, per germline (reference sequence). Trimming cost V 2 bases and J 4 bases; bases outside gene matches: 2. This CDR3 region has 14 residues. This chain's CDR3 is CASSISGGNQPQHF. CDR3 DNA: TGTGCCAGTAGTATATCAGGGGGTAATCAGCCCCAGCATTTT.